These T cell receptor beta chains were read from a single sample in a study of shared clonotypes between healthy human individuals. Using immunoSEQ multiplex PCR, the repertoire was profiled, and TCRdb retains in-frame clones only, with some absent. This table has 2,100,000 or so clones, around 95% appearing once. The source material was naive CD4+ T cells sorted from blood. The origin of the receptors is a man between 18 and 35 years old in good health. CDR3s include the opening cysteine and the closing phenylalanine or tryptophan. The order of the fields is V gene, J gene, D gene, clone size, CDR3 protein, CDR3 DNA. A D gene is named only where the DNA matches it firmly. Some rows mark clone size as missing; the rest say once, few, many or name a class of expanded clone.

v_call: TRBV29-1; j_call: TRBJ2-5; d_call: NA; clone_size: NA; cdr3_aa: CSLLGSNQETQYF; cdr3_nt: TGCAGCTTACTGGGATCGAACCAAGAGACCCAGTACTTC
v_call: TRBV6-5; j_call: TRBJ2-7; d_call: NA; clone_size: NA; cdr3_aa: CASSYWSERGDYEQYF; cdr3_nt: TGTGCCAGCAGTTATTGGTCCGAAAGGGGGGACTACGAGCAGTACTTC
v_call: TRBV28; j_call: TRBJ1-2; d_call: NA; clone_size: NA; cdr3_aa: CASSLPGPNPGGYTF; cdr3_nt: TGTGCCAGCAGTTTACCCGGGCCCAATCCTGGGGGCTACACCTTC
v_call: TRBV6-5; j_call: TRBJ2-5; d_call: NA; clone_size: NA; cdr3_aa: CASSRGTAKETQYF; cdr3_nt: TGTGCCAGCAGCCGCGGGACAGCGAAAGAGACCCAGTACTTC
v_call: TRBV19; j_call: TRBJ1-1; d_call: NA; clone_size: NA; cdr3_aa: CASSGRATWNTEAFF; cdr3_nt: TGTGCCAGTAGTGGGCGGGCGACTTGGAACACTGAAGCTTTCTTT
v_call: TRBV2; j_call: TRBJ1-1; d_call: NA; clone_size: once; cdr3_aa: CASSVQGNTEAFF; cdr3_nt: TGTGCCAGCAGTGTGCAGGGGAACACTGAAGCTTTCTTT
v_call: TRBV20-1; j_call: TRBJ2-3; d_call: NA; clone_size: NA; cdr3_aa: CSATTQYF; cdr3_nt: TGCAGTGCCACCACCCAGTATTTT
v_call: TRBV7-8; j_call: TRBJ2-2; d_call: NA; clone_size: NA; cdr3_aa: CASSLVVTRGTGELFF; cdr3_nt: TGTGCCAGCAGCTTAGTGGTTACTAGAGGCACCGGGGAGCTGTTTTTT
v_call: TRBV30; j_call: TRBJ1-3; d_call: NA; clone_size: NA; cdr3_aa: CAWDRWNRDTIYF; cdr3_nt: TGTGCCTGGGACAGGTGGAATCGGGACACCATATATTTT
v_call: TRBV6-1; j_call: TRBJ1-5; d_call: NA; clone_size: NA; cdr3_aa: CASSGGKGANQPQHF; cdr3_nt: TGTGCCAGCAGTGGTGGTAAAGGGGCAAATCAGCCCCAGCATTTT
v_call: TRBV9; j_call: TRBJ1-2; d_call: TRBD1; clone_size: once; cdr3_aa: CASSPRPGTDYGYTF; cdr3_nt: TGTGCCAGCAGCCCCAGACCCGGGACAGACTATGGCTACACCTTC
v_call: TRBV7-9; j_call: TRBJ1-4; d_call: NA; clone_size: NA; cdr3_aa: CASSWDVSTNEKLFF; cdr3_nt: TGTGCCAGCAGCTGGGACGTGTCAACTAATGAAAAACTGTTTTTT
v_call: TRBV5-1; j_call: TRBJ1-6; d_call: NA; clone_size: NA; cdr3_aa: CASSTDTRALHF; cdr3_nt: TGCGCCAGCAGCACGGACACTCGGGCCCTCCACTTT
v_call: TRBV7-2; j_call: TRBJ2-2; d_call: NA; clone_size: NA; cdr3_aa: CASSLGQKNTGELFF; cdr3_nt: TGTGCCAGCAGCCTTGGACAAAAGAACACCGGGGAGCTGTTTTTT
v_call: TRBV5-1; j_call: TRBJ2-7; d_call: TRBD2; clone_size: NA; cdr3_aa: CASSLGRTSGRVHEQYF; cdr3_nt: TGCGCCAGCAGCTTGGGTAGGACTAGCGGGAGAGTCCACGAGCAGTACTTC
v_call: TRBV5-1; j_call: TRBJ2-5; d_call: TRBD2; clone_size: NA; cdr3_aa: CASSLAREEETQYF; cdr3_nt: TGCGCCAGCAGCTTGGCCCGGGAGGAAGAGACCCAGTACTTC
v_call: TRBV18; j_call: TRBJ1-4; d_call: TRBD1; clone_size: NA; cdr3_aa: CASSRETGGISEKLFF; cdr3_nt: TGTGCCAGCTCACGTGAAACAGGGGGCATAAGTGAAAAACTGTTTTTT
v_call: TRBV15; j_call: TRBJ2-7; d_call: NA; clone_size: NA; cdr3_aa: CATSRVPANEQYF; cdr3_nt: TGTGCCACCAGCAGAGTTCCTGCGAACGAGCAGTACTTC
v_call: TRBV6-5; j_call: TRBJ2-7; d_call: NA; clone_size: NA; cdr3_aa: CASTPTGRGTYEQYF; cdr3_nt: TGTGCCAGTACCCCTACCGGGCGGGGAACCTACGAGCAGTACTTC
v_call: TRBV29-1; j_call: TRBJ2-1; d_call: TRBD2; clone_size: NA; cdr3_aa: CSVEREGRDEQFF; cdr3_nt: TGCAGCGTGGAGCGGGAGGGCCGGGATGAGCAGTTCTTC
v_call: TRBV28; j_call: TRBJ1-5; d_call: NA; clone_size: few; cdr3_aa: CASSIQTLGQPQHF; cdr3_nt: TGTGCCAGCAGTATCCAGACATTGGGGCAGCCCCAGCATTTT
v_call: TRBV7-2; j_call: TRBJ1-5; d_call: TRBD1; clone_size: NA; cdr3_aa: CASSLGGQYNQPQHF; cdr3_nt: TGTGCCAGCAGCTTAGGGGGACAGTACAATCAGCCCCAGCATTTT
v_call: TRBV14; j_call: TRBJ2-1; d_call: TRBD1; clone_size: NA; cdr3_aa: CASSQPRTGGINEQFF; cdr3_nt: TGTGCCAGCAGCCAACCCCGGACAGGGGGGATCAATGAGCAGTTCTTC
v_call: TRBV9; j_call: TRBJ1-1; d_call: NA; clone_size: NA; cdr3_aa: CASSVVGGNTEAFF; cdr3_nt: TGTGCCAGCAGCGTAGTGGGGGGGAACACTGAAGCTTTCTTT
v_call: TRBV10-2; j_call: TRBJ1-2; d_call: NA; clone_size: NA; cdr3_aa: CASSEPAGSYGYTF; cdr3_nt: TGCGCCAGCAGTGAGCCGGCAGGCTCCTATGGCTACACCTTC
v_call: TRBV7-2; j_call: TRBJ2-5; d_call: TRBD2; clone_size: NA; cdr3_aa: CASSLVGGSSGQETQYF; cdr3_nt: TGTGCCAGCAGCTTAGTCGGGGGGTCGTCTGGTCAAGAGACCCAGTACTTC
v_call: TRBV25-1; j_call: TRBJ2-2; d_call: NA; clone_size: NA; cdr3_aa: CASSAPTNTGELFF; cdr3_nt: TGTGCCAGCAGTGCTCCTACAAACACCGGGGAGCTGTTTTTT
v_call: TRBV7-9; j_call: TRBJ1-1; d_call: NA; clone_size: NA; cdr3_aa: CASSLPGKGTEAFF; cdr3_nt: TGTGCCAGCAGCTTACCAGGAAAGGGCACTGAAGCTTTCTTT
v_call: TRBV4-1; j_call: TRBJ2-2; d_call: TRBD1; clone_size: NA; cdr3_aa: CASSQWTGMRTGELFF; cdr3_nt: TGCGCCAGCAGCCAGTGGACAGGGATGCGCACCGGGGAGCTGTTTTTT
v_call: TRBV18; j_call: TRBJ2-5; d_call: TRBD1; clone_size: NA; cdr3_aa: CASSQNRKGAGETQYF; cdr3_nt: TGTGCCAGCTCCCAAAACAGAAAGGGGGCAGGAGAGACCCAGTACTTC
v_call: TRBV19; j_call: TRBJ1-5; d_call: NA; clone_size: NA; cdr3_aa: CASSDLSPHGRHF; cdr3_nt: TGTGCCAGTAGTGATTTAAGTCCCCATGGTAGGCATTTT
v_call: TRBV5-6; j_call: TRBJ2-3; d_call: TRBD2; clone_size: NA; cdr3_aa: CASSLRRLAADTQYF; cdr3_nt: TGTGCCAGCAGCTTGCGTCGACTAGCAGCAGATACGCAGTATTTT
v_call: TRBV10-2; j_call: TRBJ2-7; d_call: NA; clone_size: NA; cdr3_aa: CASSESGYEQYF; cdr3_nt: TGCGCCAGCAGTGAGTCTGGGTACGAGCAGTACTTC
v_call: TRBV19; j_call: TRBJ1-5; d_call: NA; clone_size: NA; cdr3_aa: CASSIWPKLQHF; cdr3_nt: TGTGCCAGTAGTATCTGGCCGAAACTCCAGCATTTT
v_call: TRBV19; j_call: TRBJ2-7; d_call: NA; clone_size: NA; cdr3_aa: CASRDILSYEQYF; cdr3_nt: TGTGCCAGCAGGGACATTCTCTCCTACGAGCAGTACTTC
v_call: TRBV29-1; j_call: TRBJ1-1; d_call: NA; clone_size: NA; cdr3_aa: CSAQQGNTEAFF; cdr3_nt: TGCAGCGCCCAACAGGGGAACACTGAAGCTTTCTTT
v_call: TRBV10-3; j_call: TRBJ2-5; d_call: NA; clone_size: NA; cdr3_aa: CAISLKRNQETQYF; cdr3_nt: TGTGCCATCAGTTTAAAGCGGAACCAAGAGACCCAGTACTTC
v_call: TRBV10-2; j_call: TRBJ2-7; d_call: NA; clone_size: NA; cdr3_aa: CASSDPGHITYEQYF; cdr3_nt: TGCGCCAGCAGTGATCCGGGACATATAACCTACGAGCAGTACTTC
v_call: TRBV19; j_call: TRBJ1-2; d_call: NA; clone_size: NA; cdr3_aa: CASTDRNYGYTF; cdr3_nt: TGTGCCAGTACTGACCGGAACTATGGCTACACCTTC
v_call: TRBV7-2; j_call: TRBJ1-1; d_call: NA; clone_size: NA; cdr3_aa: CASSAILEAFF; cdr3_nt: TGTGCCAGCAGCGCAATCCTAGAAGCTTTCTTT
v_call: TRBV5-1; j_call: TRBJ1-5; d_call: NA; clone_size: NA; cdr3_aa: CASSPSQWNSNQPQHF; cdr3_nt: TGCGCCAGCAGCCCCTCCCAGTGGAATAGCAATCAGCCCCAGCATTTT
v_call: TRBV5-1; j_call: TRBJ1-5; d_call: NA; clone_size: NA; cdr3_aa: CASSLDGFNQPQHF; cdr3_nt: TGCGCCAGCAGCTTGGACGGGTTCAATCAGCCCCAGCATTTT